These 25 T cell receptor beta chains were sequenced from one sample in a study of tumor-infiltrating lymphocytes in primary liver carcinoma. TCR beta cDNA was made from 400 to 600 ng total RNA with a constant-region primer. TCR beta libraries came from three nested multiplex PCR rounds using slightly modified ARM-PCR. Two initial PCR rounds of around 10 cycles each paired TRBV1-TRBV30 forward primers with a C-beta reverse primer. TCRdb independently ran MiXCR on the multiplex PCR reads; one entry per CDR3 protein. The table includes more than 95,000 distinct CDR3 sequences, around 83% detected once. Taking about 18-30 mg of unsorted bulk tissue, the authors co-extracted RNA and DNA. Sequencing was done on a sample of liver tumor tissue from sampling region 3. The subset here: tumor region T3, left-lateral pole. The receptor set was obtained from a man aged 40-49 years with primary liver carcinoma and hepatitis B virus infection.

The chain couples TRBV7-8 to TRBJ2-5, with a possible D match to TRBD2 (5 bases). Trimming removed 7 bases from V and 5 bases from J, with 14 bases in between. Germline loops: CDR1 SGHVS, CDR2 FQNEAQ. The CDR3 spans 13 residues. The CDR3 nucleotides read TGTGCCAGCACCACCCTGGGGAGTGAGACCCAGTACTTC. It specifies CASTTLGSETQYF.

Comments on this clonotype: The junction shows a germline mismatch at one end, possibly a read error. The rearrangement links TRBV29-1 to TRBJ2-2; 10 bases agree with TRBD2. Per the germline V gene, CDR1 is SQVTM and CDR2 is ANQGSEA. The CDR3 extends over 15 amino acids. In nucleotides, the CDR3 is TGCCGCGTTGGGACTAGCGTGGCGAACACCGGTGAGCTGTTTTTT. Its protein product is CRVGTSVANTGELFF.

Regarding this clonotype: The junction shows a germline mismatch at one end, possibly a read error. The chain carries TRBV4-3 and TRBJ2-5; no definite D call. Germline V gives CDR1 LGHNA, CDR2 YSLEER. The CDR3 is 13 amino acids. The CDR3 reads CANSQALMAAQYF. CDR3 nucleotide sequence: TGCGCCAACAGCCAAGCCCTAATGGCGGCCCAGTACTTC.

A note on this clonotype: It is likely a read error, because the conserved phenylalanine at the end of the CDR3 is missing. The chain couples TRBV24-1 to TRBJ2-3, with D perhaps matching TRBD1 (5 bases). This CDR3 is 16 amino acids long. V lost 0 bases and J lost 2, with 11 bases in between. Per the germline V gene, CDR1 is KGHDR and CDR2 is SFDVKD. CDR3 bases: TGTGCCACCAGTGATTTGAGGGGCGCCTCCACAGATACGCAGTATCTT. Amino acids: CATSDLRGASTDTQYL.

The chain couples TRBV11-2 to TRBJ1-5, with D perhaps TRBD1 (5 bases). The germline gives CDR1 SGHAT, CDR2 FQNNGV. The CDR3 has 17 residues. V was shortened by 1 base and J by 1 base, with 14 bases between the two germline ends. CDR3 loop: CASSLVGITGSNQPQHF. Here the CDR3 DNA reads TGTGCCAGCAGCTTAGTGGGGATAACAGGAAGCAATCAGCCCCAGCATTTT.

In regard to this clonotype: An end of the junction differs from the germline gene, which may be a read error. The V call is TRBV6-6, the J call TRBJ2-2; TRBD1 agrees at 7 bases. Germline V gene lookup returns CDR1 MNHNY and CDR2 SVGAGI (reference sequence). The length of the CDR3 is 16 residues. The CDR3 nucleotides are TGTGCTAGCAGTTTGCCGGGACAGAGGGGAACCGGGGAACTGTTTTTT. This encodes CASSLPGQRGTGELFF.

A word on this clonotype: Without the conserved terminal phenylalanine or tryptophan, this CDR3 likely stems from a read error. The chain recombines TRBV4-3 with TRBJ2-3; no firm D call. Per the germline V gene, CDR1 is LGHNA and CDR2 is YSLEER. The ends were cut back, 1 base at V and 8 bases at J, with 13 bases in the middle. CDR3 length: 14 residues. CDR3 in amino acids: CASSQVVLSVTQYI. CDR3 nucleotide sequence: TGCGCCAGCAGCCAAGTTGTTCTCTCAGTTACGCAGTATATT.

This clonotype was counted between two and nine times. Since a much larger clone is just one base distant, this may be a read error. The genes are TRBV6-4 and TRBJ1-1, with D unclear. Germline lookup yields CDR1 MRHNA and CDR2 SNTAGT. This CDR3 is built from 13 residues. CDR3 nucleotides: TGTGTCAGCTCACAAGCGTTCGACACTGAAGCTTTCTTT. Its protein product is CVSSQAFDTEAFF.

Regarding this clonotype: It is likely a read error, because the conserved phenylalanine at the end of the CDR3 is missing. The J gene is TRBJ2-7, the V gene TRBV4-2; D ambiguous. Per the germline V gene, CDR1 is LGHNA and CDR2 is YNFKEQ. The CDR3 is made up of 12 amino acids. CDR3 region: CASIQVRNEQYI. The CDR3 DNA reads as TGTGCCAGCATCCAAGTTCGGAACGAGCAGTACATC.

In DNA form, the CDR3 reads TGTGCCAGCAGCCCCGGCAGAGGGGGCTATCTGAATGAGCAGTTCTTC. This sequence encodes CASSPGRGGYLNEQFF. The rearrangement joins TRBV5-4 to TRBJ2-1, with TRBD1 matching 7 bases. After removal of 4 bases from V and 7 bases from J, the junction contained 14 bases not matched to a gene. CDR3 size: 16 residues. The germline V gene has CDR1 SGHNT and CDR2 YYREEE (reference sequence). Variable domain in full (rest from reference TRBV5-4 and TRBJ2-1): ETGVTQSPTHLIKTRGQQVTLRCSSQSGHNTVSWYQQALGQGPQFIFQYYREEENGRGNFPPRFSGLQFPNYSSELNVNALELDDSALYLCASSPGRGGYLNEQFFGPGTRLTVL.

This chain connects TRBV5-4 to TRBJ2-2, with D unresolved. This CDR3 has 15 residues. CDR1 SGHNT and CDR2 YYREEE come from the germline V gene (reference sequence). V lost 6 bases, J lost 2 bases, and 14 bases lay in between. In DNA, the CDR3 is TGTGCCAGCAACTCCCCGCACGGAAACACCGGGGAGCTGTTTTTT. Protein product: CASNSPHGNTGELFF.

In regard to this clonotype: Mismatch with germline at one junction end may stem from a read error. The chain employs TRBV10-3 and TRBJ2-5, with 7 bases matching TRBD1. Germline V lookup: CDR1 ENHRY, CDR2 SYGVKD. The CDR3 has 15 amino acids. In nucleotides, the CDR3 is TGTGTCATCAGTGAGTCGTGGGTTCAGGGGGAGACCCGGTACTTC. Its protein product is CVISESWVQGETRYF.

The V and J genes are TRBV4-2 and TRBJ2-1, with 15 bases lining up with TRBD2. Germline V lookup: CDR1 LGHNA, CDR2 YNFKEQ. CDR3 length: 19 amino acids. V shed 1 base, J shed 12 bases, and the junction held 16 bases outside the gene matches. The DNA for the CDR3 is TGTGCCAGCAGCCAAGGTATATCGGGTGGACTAGCGGGAGGGAGCCCGCAGTTCTTC. It translates to CASSQGISGGLAGGSPQFF.

Notes on this clonotype: With a much larger clone just one base away, this may be a read error. V is TRBV25-1 and J is TRBJ2-7; D is unclear. V lost 2 bases and J 0 bases, leaving 5 bases between the germline ends. The CDR3 is made up of 13 amino acids. The germline V gene encodes CDR1 MGHDK and CDR2 SYGVNS. CDR3 nucleotides: TGTGCCAGCAGTGAAGGGGACTCCTACGAGCAGTACTTC. Amino acid sequence: CASSEGDSYEQYF.

This clonotype has a count of ten or more. The chain combines TRBV24-1 with TRBJ2-1, with 11 bases that match TRBD2. The CDR3 consists of 18 residues. V shed 3 bases, J shed 6 bases, and the junction held 12 bases outside the gene matches. Per germline, CDR1 KGHDR and CDR2 SFDVKD. This CDR3 reads CATSDHQGTSGRINEQFF. CDR3 DNA: TGTGCCACCAGTGATCACCAGGGAACTAGCGGGAGAATCAATGAGCAGTTCTTC.

Notes on this clonotype: One end of the junction does not line up with germline, which may come from a read error. J is TRBJ2-1 and V is TRBV7-8, with D maybe TRBD2 (5 bases). Germline loops: CDR1 SGHVS, CDR2 FQNEAQ. CDR3 length: 14 residues. The DNA of the CDR3 is TGTGCCAACAGCTCAGCCGGCCGCGGGAATGAGCAGTTCTTC. Translation: CANSSAGRGNEQFF.

On this clonotype itself: Compared with germline, one end of the junction differs, possibly owing to a read error. The CDR3 bases are TGTGCCAGCAGTTCTCCAACCCTGAGCTCCTATGAGCTGTACTTC. It specifies CASSSPTLSSYELYF. This sequence joins TRBV6-6 and TRBJ2-7; D is undetermined. The CDR3 runs 15 residues. CDR1 is MNHNY, CDR2 SVGAGI, per germline (reference sequence).

A note on this clonotype: At one end, the junction sequence differs from germline, possibly due to a read error. V is TRBV6-5 and J is TRBJ2-7, with TRBD2 matching 13 bases. The J call could be wrong; TRBJ2-1 is a better fit for the DNA end. CDR1 is MNHEY, CDR2 SVGAGI, per germline. The CDR3 loop spans 14 amino acids. The CDR3 protein is CASMRLAGGGEQFF. CDR3 in DNA: TGTGCTAGCATGAGACTAGCGGGAGGTGGCGAGCAGTTCTTC.

In its sample, this clonotype was seen a few times. The junction departs from the called germline gene at one end, perhaps through a read error. The chain combines TRBV29-1 with TRBJ1-2, with D possibly being TRBD1 (6 bases). This CDR3 is built from 12 residues. The germline V gene encodes CDR1 SQVTM and CDR2 ANQGSEA. The CDR3 here is CSGATGSYSYTF. The CDR3 nucleotides are TGCAGTGGGGCGACAGGATCCTATAGCTACACCTTC.

This clonotype was seen more than once but under ten times. The chain employs TRBV20-1 and TRBJ2-1; TRBD2 is a possible D gene (7 bases). This CDR3 is 15 amino acids long. The V gene lost 3 bases and the J gene lost 0 bases, with 12 bases spanning the gap. Germline-derived CDR1 and CDR2 are DFQATT and SNEGSKA (reference sequence). In nucleotides, the CDR3 is TGCAGTGCTAGGGGGGGGCCCAGCTCCTACAATGAGCAGTTCTTC. Its protein is CSARGGPSSYNEQFF.

This clonotype has more than one count but fewer than ten. This could be a read error, since a much larger clone is one nucleotide away. The rearrangement links TRBV7-9 to TRBJ2-3; D ambiguous. CDR3 length equals 12 residues. Germline lookup yields CDR1 SEHNR and CDR2 FQNEAQ (reference sequence). CDR3 nucleotides: TGTACCAGCAGCCACTCCACAGATACGCAGTATTTT. Its protein product is CTSSHSTDTQYF.

The chain uses TRBV29-1 and TRBJ1-1, with unresolved D. V dropped 7 bases and J dropped 8 bases, with 17 bases sitting between them. The germline V gene has CDR1 SQVTM and CDR2 ANQGSEA. CDR3 size: 12 residues. CDR3 sequence reads: CSGATPNAEAFF. The DNA for the CDR3 is TGCAGCGGAGCAACCCCGAACGCAGAAGCTTTCTTT.

A remark on this clonotype: One end of the junction varies from germline; a read error may be responsible. The gene calls are TRBV6-1 and TRBJ1-1, with no clear D. Germline V gene sequence: CDR1 MNHNS, CDR2 SASEGT. The CDR3 loop spans 12 amino acids. CDR3 loop: CTSSRVIVGAFF. In nucleotides, the CDR3 is TGTACCAGCAGTCGGGTCATAGTTGGCGCTTTCTTT.

About this clonotype itself: The junction departs from the called germline gene at one end, perhaps through a read error. This rearrangement joins TRBV11-1 to TRBJ1-6; tentative D call: TRBD1 (5 bases). The CDR3 has 13 residues. Germline CDR1 SGHAT, CDR2 FQDESV (reference sequence). The CDR3 loop reads CVSNRTLVSPLQF. CDR3 DNA: TGTGTCAGCAACCGGACACTGGTATCACCCCTCCAATTT.

Concerning this clonotype itself: Sequence at one end of the junction differs from germline and may be a read error. V gene TRBV6-6 combines with J gene TRBJ2-1; D gene uncertain. The CDR3 spans 15 residues. The germline gives CDR1 MNHNY, CDR2 SVGAGI (reference sequence). The CDR3 loop is CASSCSTGSYNEQFF. In DNA, the CDR3 is TGTGCCAGCAGTTGCTCGACTGGTTCCTACAATGAGCAATTCTTC.